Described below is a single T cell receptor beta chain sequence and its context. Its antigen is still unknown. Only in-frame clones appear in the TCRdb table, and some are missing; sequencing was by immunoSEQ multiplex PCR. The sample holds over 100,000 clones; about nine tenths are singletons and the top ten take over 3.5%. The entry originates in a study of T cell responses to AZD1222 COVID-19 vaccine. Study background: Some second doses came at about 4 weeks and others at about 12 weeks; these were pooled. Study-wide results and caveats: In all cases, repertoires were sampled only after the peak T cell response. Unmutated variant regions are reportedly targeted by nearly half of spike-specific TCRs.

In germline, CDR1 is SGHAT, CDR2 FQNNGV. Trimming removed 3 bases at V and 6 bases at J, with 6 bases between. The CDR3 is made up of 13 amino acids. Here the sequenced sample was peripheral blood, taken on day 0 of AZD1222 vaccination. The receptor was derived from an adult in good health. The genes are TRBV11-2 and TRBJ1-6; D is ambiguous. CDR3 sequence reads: CASSLVFNSPLHF. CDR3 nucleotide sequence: TGTGCCAGCAGCTTGGTGTTTAATTCACCCCTCCACTTT. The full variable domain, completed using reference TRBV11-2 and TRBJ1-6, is EAGVAQSPRYKIIEKRQSVAFWCNPISGHATLYWYQQILGQGPKLLIQFQNNGVVDDSQLPKDRFSAERLKGVDSTLKIQPAKLEDSAVYLCASSLVFNSPLHFGNGTRLTVT.